What follows are 24 T cell receptor beta chains derived from one specimen sequenced in a study of molecular identifiers for immune sequencing clone quantification. MiXCR was run by TCRdb on the PCR reads, yielding one entry per CDR3 protein. Of about 640,000 distinct CDR3 sequences in the sample, 20% are singletons; the top ten hold roughly 0.85%. Sequencing input: naive CD8+ T cells from blood, with Jurkat cell RNA spiked in. Subset specified: FACS-sorted CD8+CD4-CCR7+CD45RA+ naive T cells. The receptors here all came from a human donor in good health. Some libraries in this study had Jurkat cell RNA spiked in.

This chain uses TRBV19 with TRBJ1-5; D is unresolved. Per the germline V gene, CDR1 is LNHDA and CDR2 is SQIVND (reference sequence). There are 14 residues in the CDR3. V lost 1 base and J 7 bases, leaving 11 bases between the germline ends. CDR3 coding DNA: TGTGCCAGTAGTATAGTCGGGGTAGGACAGCCCCAGCATTTT. Translated: CASSIVGVGQPQHF.

This clonotype was observed a handful of times. This chain links TRBV2 with TRBJ2-7; D is perhaps TRBD2 (6 bases). The CDR3 spans 16 residues. Trimming pared 2 bases from V and 0 bases from J, leaving 14 bases between. Germline values: CDR1 SNHLY, CDR2 FYNNEI. The CDR3: CASSETSGTSSYEQYF. The DNA for the CDR3 is TGTGCCAGCAGTGAAACCTCCGGGACTTCCTCCTACGAGCAGTACTTC.

This clonotype was recorded at least ten times. The V and J genes are TRBV2 and TRBJ2-5; TRBD2 might be the D (6 bases). Trimming pared 3 bases from V and 0 bases from J, leaving 14 bases between. CDR1 and CDR2 from the germline V gene are SNHLY and FYNNEI. CDR3 length: 16 amino acids. The CDR3 spells CASSESRLANQETQYF. CDR3 nucleotide sequence: TGTGCCAGCAGTGAGTCTCGGCTAGCGAACCAAGAGACCCAGTACTTC. Based on the CDR3 plus reference TRBV2 and TRBJ2-5, the full variable domain is EPEVTQTPSHQVTQMGQEVILRCVPISNHLYFYWYRQILGQKVEFLVSFYNNEISEKSEIFDDQFSVERPDGSNFTLKIRSTKLEDSAMYFCASSESRLANQETQYFGPGTRLLVL.

This clonotype was detected only a few times. V and J are TRBV6-2 or TRBV6-3 and TRBJ2-3, with 7 bases fitting TRBD1. The length of the CDR3 is 16 residues. V dropped 0 bases and J dropped 8; count of bases not matched to a gene: 11. Per germline, CDR1 MNHEY and CDR2 SVGEGT. Written as DNA, the CDR3 is TGTGCCAGCAGTTACTCTGGGACAGATATAATTCCTACGCAGTATTTT. Protein sequence: CASSYSGTDIIPTQYF.

The chain recombines TRBV3-1 with TRBJ1-1, with D perhaps matching TRBD1 (5 bases). V shed 8 bases and J shed 7 bases, with 20 bases lying between them. The CDR3 extends over 14 amino acids. Germline values: CDR1 LGHDT, CDR2 YNNKEL (reference sequence). The CDR3 is CASGPSRDHLEAFF. CDR3 bases: TGTGCCAGCGGCCCGAGTCGGGACCATCTTGAAGCTTTCTTT.

This clonotype was detected once. A much larger clonotype is one base distant, so this may be a read error. The chain has TRBV19 and TRBJ2-1; TRBD2 matches at 10 bases. The CDR3 is 14 amino acids. J gave up 4 bases and V 3 bases, and 0 bases lay outside the gene matches. The germline V gene has CDR1 LNHDA and CDR2 SQIVND (reference sequence). The CDR3 loop reads CASSMTSGYNEQFF. CDR3 nucleotides: TGTGCCAGTAGTATGACTAGCGGGTACAATGAGCAGTTCTTC.

In the case of this clonotype: Possible read error: a much larger clone is one base away. This chain connects TRBV6-5 to TRBJ2-7; no clear D gene. Germline CDR1 is MNHEY and CDR2 is SVGAGI. This CDR3 is built from 13 residues. DNA of the CDR3: TGTGCCAGCAGCCCCGGCCCGGTGGGCGAGCGGTACTTC. Translation: CASSPGPVGERYF.

This clonotype has ten or more counts. This rearrangement joins TRBV28 to TRBJ1-5, with 10 nucleotides matching TRBD1. The junction had 8 bases not matched to a gene; V was cut back by 6 bases and J by 6 bases. Germline CDR1 reads MDHEN; CDR2 reads SYDVKM. This CDR3 contains 15 residues. CDR3 region: CASSHRQGASQPQHF. For the CDR3, the DNA is TGTGCCAGCAGCCACAGACAGGGGGCTAGTCAGCCCCAGCATTTT.

CDR3 in DNA: TGTGCCAGTAGTCCCCGACTAGCGGGAGAGGAAGAGACCCAGTACTTC. It codes for CASSPRLAGEEETQYF. The gene calls are TRBV19 and TRBJ2-5, with 12 bases aligning to TRBD2. Germline V CDR1 and CDR2: LNHDA, SQIVND (reference sequence). The CDR3 contains 16 residues. V was pared by 5 bases and J by 3 bases, with 7 bases of the junction left unmatched.

This clonotype was observed many times. The junction departs from the called germline gene at one end, perhaps through a read error. This chain joins TRBV7-7 and TRBJ2-3; 13 nucleotides line up with TRBD2. Germline V gene lookup returns CDR1 SSHAT and CDR2 FNYEAQ (reference sequence). The CDR3 contains 17 residues. The CDR3 DNA sequence: TGTGCTAGCAGCTTATCCCACGGACTAGCGGGAGCAGATACGCAGTATTTT. Protein product: CASSLSHGLAGADTQYF.

Only one count was recorded for this clonotype. This sequence joins TRBV14 and TRBJ2-1; possibly TRBD2 for D (6 bases). The CDR3 has 19 amino acids. V lost 0 bases, J lost 4 bases, and 22 bases lay in between. Germline values: CDR1 SGHDN, CDR2 FVKESK. The CDR3 bases are TGTGCCAGCAGCCAAGACGTAGCGGAGGCTGCCAAGGTGTACAATGAGCAGTTCTTC. Translating gives CASSQDVAEAAKVYNEQFF. Supplemented by reference TRBV14 and TRBJ2-1, the full variable domain reads EAGVTQFPSHSVIEKGQTVTLRCDPISGHDNLYWYRRVMGKEIKFLLHFVKESKQDESGMPNNRFLAERTGGTYSTLKVQPAELEDSGVYFCASSQDVAEAAKVYNEQFFGPGTRLTVL.

This clonotype occurred a few times. The rearrangement links TRBV4-1 to TRBJ2-3, with TRBD1 matching over 9 bases. The V and J ends lost 1 base and 7 bases, in that order; junction bases with no gene match: 6. This CDR3 has 15 amino acids. Germline V CDR1 and CDR2: MGHRA, YSYEKL. The CDR3 region has the DNA TGCGCCAGCAGCCAAGGGACAGGGGCTGGAAATACGCAGTATTTT. Its protein is CASSQGTGAGNTQYF.

This clonotype was seen ten or more times. The genes are TRBV28 and TRBJ2-7, with 12 bases lining up with TRBD2. The germline gives CDR1 MDHEN, CDR2 SYDVKM. The CDR3 loop spans 18 amino acids. V lost 4 bases to trimming and J lost 7 bases; unmatched junction nucleotides: 17. The CDR3 sequence: CASSSHRGLRLAGEEQYF. CDR3 DNA sequence: TGTGCCAGCAGTTCCCACAGGGGACTGAGACTAGCGGGAGAAGAGCAGTACTTC.

This clonotype came up many times. The chain carries TRBV13 and TRBJ2-5; D gene ambiguous. Germline loops: CDR1 PRHDT, CDR2 FYEKMQ (reference sequence). Trimming shortened V by 5 bases and J by 2 bases, and 12 bases separated the two germline ends. This CDR3 spans 14 amino acids. The CDR3: CASSPARIQETQYF. The CDR3 nucleotides read TGTGCCAGCAGCCCTGCCAGGATACAAGAGACCCAGTACTTC.

Concerning this clonotype itself: A much larger clone lies one base from this, so it may be a read error. It is likely a read error, because the conserved phenylalanine at the end of the CDR3 is missing. The chain has TRBV4-1 and TRBJ1-5; D might be TRBD1 (5 bases). Germline CDR1 reads MGHRA; CDR2 reads YSYEKL. The CDR3 contains 15 residues. Between the trimmed V and J ends, which lost 5 bases and 0 bases, there was a span of 11 bases. The CDR3 DNA follows: TGCGCCAGCAGCGACCAGACAGATAGCAATCAGCCCCAGCATATT. Translated, it gives CASSDQTDSNQPQHI.

This clonotype was recorded at least ten times. This chain uses TRBV7-9 with TRBJ2-3, with 8 bases aligning to TRBD2. The J segment lost 0 bases and the V segment lost 3 bases, leaving 5 bases of the junction unmatched. The CDR3 length is 16 residues. Germline CDR1 is SEHNR and CDR2 is FQNEAQ (reference sequence). CDR3: CASSFRLAPSTDTQYF. CDR3 sequence (DNA): TGTGCCAGCAGCTTTAGACTAGCGCCTAGCACAGATACGCAGTATTTT.

This clonotype showed up just a few times. This sequence joins TRBV6-5 and TRBJ1-1; D perhaps matches TRBD1 (6 bases). The CDR3 contains 12 residues. Germline CDR1 reads MNHEY; CDR2 reads SVGAGI. V lost 8 bases and J 7 bases, leaving 14 bases between the germline ends. The DNA for the CDR3 is TGTGCCAGCGGCTCGAACAGGGTTGAAGCTTTCTTT. It specifies CASGSNRVEAFF.

The chain has TRBV11-3 and TRBJ1-3, with a weak D call TRBD1 (5 bases). V lost 5 bases to trimming and J lost 2 bases, with 13 bases between them. The CDR3 loop spans 15 amino acids. Per the germline V gene, CDR1 is SGHNT and CDR2 is YENEEA. The CDR3 loop reads CASSPGTATGNTIYF. The CDR3 nucleotides read TGTGCCAGCAGCCCTGGGACGGCCACTGGAAACACCATATATTTT.

On this clonotype: The final CDR3 position lacks the conserved phenylalanine or tryptophan, pointing to a likely read error. J is TRBJ1-1 and V is TRBV5-6; possibly TRBD1 for D (6 bases). V shed 3 bases and J shed 1 base, with 10 bases lying between them. CDR1 SGHDT and CDR2 YYEEEE come from the germline V gene. This CDR3 is built from 14 residues. The CDR3 is CASSWDTKNTEAFL. DNA of the CDR3: TGTGCCAGCAGCTGGGACACCAAGAACACTGAAGCTTTCTTG.

This clonotype was picked up a small number of times. An end of the junction does not agree with germline; a read error may underlie this. The CDR3, as DNA: TGTGCCAGCAGCCCGTGGACAGGGAAGGGCGCTGAAGCTTTCTTT. Its translation: CASSPWTGKGAEAFF. The chain carries TRBV4-1 and TRBJ1-1, with 8 bases that match TRBD1. CDR3 length equals 15 residues. Germline V gives CDR1 MGHRA, CDR2 YSYEKL.

This clonotype was counted ten times or more. The V gene is TRBV5-5, the J gene TRBJ1-1, with D possibly being TRBD1 (5 bases). Trimming took off 3 bases at V and 0 bases at J, with 9 bases between the two ends. This CDR3 is 14 amino acids long. In germline, CDR1 is SGHKS, CDR2 YYEKEE (reference sequence). As DNA, the CDR3 is TGTGCCAGCAGCTGGGACCCCCTGAACACTGAAGCTTTCTTT. Translation gives CASSWDPLNTEAFF.

This clonotype appeared a few times. The chain uses TRBV19 and TRBJ1-1, with D possibly matching TRBD1 (5 bases). Trimming cost V 7 bases and J 6 bases, with 18 bases left between them. CDR1 is LNHDA and CDR2 is SQIVND in the germline V gene (reference sequence). CDR3 length equals 14 residues. The CDR3 bases are TGTGCCAGTACCCGTTGGCGGGGCGACGCTGAAGCTTTCTTT. It codes for CASTRWRGDAEAFF.

This clonotype was observed a handful of times. This CDR3 reads CSARGQGANAEAFF. CDR3 in DNA: TGCAGTGCTAGAGGACAGGGGGCTAACGCTGAAGCTTTCTTT. The rearrangement joins TRBV20-1 to TRBJ1-1, with 10 bases fitting TRBD1. The CDR3 has 14 amino acids. After removal of 1 base from V and 6 bases from J, the junction contained 5 bases not matched to a gene. Germline lookup yields CDR1 DFQATT and CDR2 SNEGSKA (reference sequence).

This clonotype was seen ten or more times. This chain links TRBV28 with TRBJ2-1; 9 positions match TRBD2. The CDR3 spans 16 residues. With V trimmed by 3 bases and J by 10 bases, 13 bases remained unmatched. CDR1 and CDR2 (germline): MDHEN, SYDVKM. The CDR3 sequence is CASSFPWAGGSGEQFF. The CDR3 DNA reads as TGTGCCAGCAGTTTCCCCTGGGCGGGAGGGTCAGGGGAGCAGTTCTTC. Drawing the rest from reference TRBV28 and TRBJ2-1, the complete variable domain is DVKVTQSSRYLVKRTGEKVFLECVQDMDHENMFWYRQDPGLGLRLIYFSYDVKMKEKGDIPEGYSVSREKKERFSLILESASTNQTSMYLCASSFPWAGGSGEQFFGPGTRLTVL.